The rows below give T cell receptor beta chains drawn from one sample of a study of cytomegalovirus exposure and HLA in healthy donors. Generated by immunoSEQ multiplex PCR, the TCRdb table keeps only in-frame clones and is missing some. The table records around 170,000 clones, more than 80% of them present only once. The sample taken for sequencing was PBMCs. Every receptor here comes from a woman aged 45-59 years in good health and CMV-seropositive. Each CDR3 is given with its conserved first and last residue. A D gene is named only where the DNA matches it firmly. Size values are once, few and many counts, or a class for expanded clones, and some rows have none.

DNA: TGTGCCACCAGCAGGCTCCTCGACAGGGGCGATACGCAGTATTTT; CDR3: CATSRLLDRGDTQYF; D: TRBD1; V: TRBV15; size: .; J: TRBJ2-3
DNA: TGTGCCAGCAGCTTGGCGGGGAGAACAGATACGCAGTATTTT; CDR3: CASSLAGRTDTQYF; D: .; V: TRBV7-9; size: .; J: TRBJ2-3
DNA: TGTGCCAGCAGCGCCGGGGGGGCGAATGAGCAGTTCTTC; CDR3: CASSAGGANEQFF; D: TRBD2; V: TRBV7-9; size: .; J: TRBJ2-1
DNA: TGTGCCAGCAGCCAGGACAGCGCAAACTATAATTCACCCCTCCACTTT; CDR3: CASSQDSANYNSPLHF; D: .; V: TRBV14; size: once; J: TRBJ1-6
DNA: TGTGCCAGCAGCCCCAGCAGGCTAGACAGCTACGAGCAGTACTTC; CDR3: CASSPSRLDSYEQYF; D: .; V: TRBV7-8; size: .; J: TRBJ2-7
DNA: TGTGCCTGGACAGGGCCAGGGGAGACCCAGTACTTC; CDR3: CAWTGPGETQYF; D: .; V: TRBV30; size: .; J: TRBJ2-5
DNA: TGTGCCAGCAGCTTTACTGAATCTTATGGCTACACCTTC; CDR3: CASSFTESYGYTF; D: .; V: TRBV5-6; size: .; J: TRBJ1-2
DNA: TGTGCCAGTAGTATAGGGGGGACAGGGTACCAAGAGACCCAGTACTTC; CDR3: CASSIGGTGYQETQYF; D: TRBD1; V: TRBV19; size: few; J: TRBJ2-5
DNA: TGTGCCAGCAGCTCCGACAGGACCTATGGCTACACCTTC; CDR3: CASSSDRTYGYTF; D: .; V: TRBV7-2; size: .; J: TRBJ1-2
DNA: TGTGCCAGCAGCTCTTCGGACAGGGGGCAGGGTCAGCCCCAGCATTTT; CDR3: CASSSSDRGQGQPQHF; D: TRBD1; V: TRBV11-2; size: .; J: TRBJ1-5
DNA: TGTGCCAGCTCACCACCGAACAGCTATGACGAGCAGTACTTC; CDR3: CASSPPNSYDEQYF; D: .; V: TRBV18; size: .; J: TRBJ2-7
DNA: TGCGCCAGCAGCCCCTCGAGCGCGCCCTACAATGAGCAGTTCTTC; CDR3: CASSPSSAPYNEQFF; D: .; V: TRBV5-1; size: few; J: TRBJ2-1
DNA: TGTGCCAGCAGTTACGACTCTACCCAAGACAATGAGCAGTTCTTC; CDR3: CASSYDSTQDNEQFF; D: .; V: TRBV6-6; size: .; J: TRBJ2-1
DNA: TGTGCCAGCTCCGTGACAGGGACCTCCTACGAGCAGTACTTC; CDR3: CASSVTGTSYEQYF; D: TRBD1; V: TRBV6-1; size: .; J: TRBJ2-7
DNA: TGTGCCAGCAGTTACGAAACAGGGCGCGCTGGGGAAAAACTGTTTTTT; CDR3: CASSYETGRAGEKLFF; D: .; V: TRBV6-5; size: .; J: TRBJ1-4
DNA: TGCGCCAGCAGCCAAGAAGCGGGGACCTATAATTCACCCCTCCACTTT; CDR3: CASSQEAGTYNSPLHF; D: .; V: TRBV4-1; size: .; J: TRBJ1-6
DNA: TGCGCCAGCAGTGAGTCTTCAGGATCAGATGGCTACACCTTC; CDR3: CASSESSGSDGYTF; D: .; V: TRBV10-1; size: .; J: TRBJ1-2
DNA: TGTGCCAGCATCCCCCCGGGGAGCACAGATACGCAGTATTTT; CDR3: CASIPPGSTDTQYF; D: .; V: TRBV6-1; size: .; J: TRBJ2-3
DNA: TGTGCCAGCTCACGTGGGGCTAACAATCAGCCCCAGCATTTT; CDR3: CASSRGANNQPQHF; D: .; V: TRBV18; size: .; J: TRBJ1-5
DNA: TGTGCCAGCAGCTTGGGGGGTACGGACATGGGTCAGCCCCAGCATTTT; CDR3: CASSLGGTDMGQPQHF; D: .; V: TRBV5-5; size: .; J: TRBJ1-5
DNA: TGTGCCAGCAGCAGACAGGTCTCTGGAAACACCATATATTTT; CDR3: CASSRQVSGNTIYF; D: .; V: TRBV6-1; size: few; J: TRBJ1-3
DNA: TGTGCCAGCAGTTTACCCCAAAGCCCCCAGCATTTT; CDR3: CASSLPQSPQHF; D: .; V: TRBV28; size: .; J: TRBJ1-5
DNA: TGTGCCAGCAGACCGGGACAGAGCTCCTACGAGCAGTACTTC; CDR3: CASRPGQSSYEQYF; D: TRBD1; V: TRBV6-6; size: .; J: TRBJ2-7
DNA: TGTGCCAGCTCACCCCCGCAGAATCCCTACGAGCAGTACTTC; CDR3: CASSPPQNPYEQYF; D: .; V: TRBV18; size: once; J: TRBJ2-7
DNA: TGCGCCAGCAGCTGGCAGGGCTTAGGAGGGGCCAACGTCCTGACTTTC; CDR3: CASSWQGLGGANVLTF; D: .; V: TRBV5-1; size: .; J: TRBJ2-6
DNA: TGTGCCAGCAGCTTGCAGGGACAGGCCTCCTACGAGCAGTACTTC; CDR3: CASSLQGQASYEQYF; D: TRBD1; V: TRBV7-2; size: .; J: TRBJ2-7
DNA: TGTGCCAGCAGCCTGGGACAGACTAATTCACCCCTCCACTTT; CDR3: CASSLGQTNSPLHF; D: TRBD1; V: TRBV7-9; size: .; J: TRBJ1-6
DNA: TGTGCCAGCAGTGTTGAGGGCATAGCAAATCAGCCCCAGCATTTT; CDR3: CASSVEGIANQPQHF; D: .; V: TRBV6-1; size: .; J: TRBJ1-5
DNA: TGTGCTAGTCGGTTAGAGGGGGCAGGTGGCTACACCTTC; CDR3: CASRLEGAGGYTF; D: TRBD1; V: TRBV12-5; size: .; J: TRBJ1-2
DNA: TGCGCCAGCAGCTCCGGGGGGCGGGATGAGCAGTTCTTC; CDR3: CASSSGGRDEQFF; D: .; V: TRBV5-1; size: once; J: TRBJ2-1
DNA: TGTGCCAGCACGGCGGGGTCCTACGAGCAGTACTTC; CDR3: CASTAGSYEQYF; D: .; V: TRBV2; size: .; J: TRBJ2-7
DNA: TGCGCCATCAGCGGACTAGCGGGGGGAATAAGCGAGCAGTACTTC; CDR3: CAISGLAGGISEQYF; D: TRBD2; V: TRBV10-3; size: .; J: TRBJ2-7
DNA: TGTGCCAGCAGCGGGACACCACACAATCAGCCCCAGCATTTT; CDR3: CASSGTPHNQPQHF; D: .; V: TRBV5-6; size: few; J: TRBJ1-5
DNA: TGCAGCGTTGAAGGGGAGGGGGTCTCCTACGAGCAGTACTTC; CDR3: CSVEGEGVSYEQYF; D: .; V: TRBV29-1; size: .; J: TRBJ2-7
DNA: TGTGCCATCAGTGACCCTCTAGCGGGGGGCACCGGGGAGCTGTTTTTT; CDR3: CAISDPLAGGTGELFF; D: TRBD2; V: TRBV10-3; size: .; J: TRBJ2-2
DNA: TGTGCCAGCAGACGACAGAGCACAGATACGCAGTATTTT; CDR3: CASRRQSTDTQYF; D: .; V: TRBV6-5; size: .; J: TRBJ2-3
DNA: TGCGCCAGCAGCCCGACAACTTCCTACGAGCAGTACTTC; CDR3: CASSPTTSYEQYF; D: .; V: TRBV4-3; size: .; J: TRBJ2-7
DNA: TGTGCCAGCAGCCCTACAGGGGGCCCCATTCAGTACTTC; CDR3: CASSPTGGPIQYF; D: TRBD1; V: TRBV7-9; size: .; J: TRBJ2-4
DNA: TGTGCCAGCAGTTTCCGCCATGGTAGCGGGGGCTACAATGAGCAGTTCTTC; CDR3: CASSFRHGSGGYNEQFF; D: TRBD2; V: TRBV27; size: few; J: TRBJ2-1
DNA: TGTGCCAGCAAAAAAGGGGACTGGATGAACACTGAAGCTTTCTTT; CDR3: CASKKGDWMNTEAFF; D: .; V: TRBV27; size: once; J: TRBJ1-1
DNA: TGTGCCAGCAGTGGGACAGGGATGAACACTGAAGCTTTCTTT; CDR3: CASSGTGMNTEAFF; D: TRBD1; V: TRBV6-5; size: .; J: TRBJ1-1